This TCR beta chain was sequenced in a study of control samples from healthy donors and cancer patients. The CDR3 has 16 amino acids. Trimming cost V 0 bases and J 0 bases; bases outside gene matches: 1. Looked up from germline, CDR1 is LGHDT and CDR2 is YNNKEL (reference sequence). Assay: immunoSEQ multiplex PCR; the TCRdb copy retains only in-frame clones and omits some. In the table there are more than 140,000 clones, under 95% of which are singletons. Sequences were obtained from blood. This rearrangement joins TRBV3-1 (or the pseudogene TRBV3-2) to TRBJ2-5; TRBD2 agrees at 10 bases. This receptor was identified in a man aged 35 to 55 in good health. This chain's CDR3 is CASSQEGLADQETQYF. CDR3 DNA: TGTGCCAGCAGCCAAGAAGGACTAGCGGACCAAGAGACCCAGTACTTC.